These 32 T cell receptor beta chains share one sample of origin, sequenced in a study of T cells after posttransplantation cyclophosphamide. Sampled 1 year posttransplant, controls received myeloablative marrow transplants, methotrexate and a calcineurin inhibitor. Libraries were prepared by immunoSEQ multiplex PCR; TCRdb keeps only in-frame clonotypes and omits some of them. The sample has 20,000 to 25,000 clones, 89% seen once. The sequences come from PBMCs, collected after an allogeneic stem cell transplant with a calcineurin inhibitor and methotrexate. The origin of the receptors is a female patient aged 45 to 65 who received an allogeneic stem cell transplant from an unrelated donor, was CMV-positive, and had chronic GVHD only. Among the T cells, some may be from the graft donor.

The CDR3 loop reads CAISGGIETQYF. CDR3 DNA sequence: TGTGCCATCAGTGGAGGGATAGAGACCCAGTACTTC. The chain has TRBV10-3 and TRBJ2-5; weak D call: TRBD2 (5 bases). Germline V gene data show CDR1 as ENHRY and CDR2 as SYGVKD. There are 12 residues in the CDR3. V was trimmed by 4 bases and J by 4 bases, leaving 7 bases between them.

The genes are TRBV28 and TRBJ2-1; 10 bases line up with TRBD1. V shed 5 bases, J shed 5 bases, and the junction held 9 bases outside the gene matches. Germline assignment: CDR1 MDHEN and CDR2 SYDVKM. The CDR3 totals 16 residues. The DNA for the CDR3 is TGTGCCAGCAGTCGCCGGGACAGGGGCCGAGACAATGAGCAGTTCTTC. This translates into CASSRRDRGRDNEQFF.

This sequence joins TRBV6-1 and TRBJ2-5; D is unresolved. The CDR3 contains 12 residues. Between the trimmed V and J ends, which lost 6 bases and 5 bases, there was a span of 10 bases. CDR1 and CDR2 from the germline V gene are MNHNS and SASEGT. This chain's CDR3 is CASSQEYETQYF. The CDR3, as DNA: TGTGCCAGCAGCCAAGAGTATGAGACCCAGTACTTC.

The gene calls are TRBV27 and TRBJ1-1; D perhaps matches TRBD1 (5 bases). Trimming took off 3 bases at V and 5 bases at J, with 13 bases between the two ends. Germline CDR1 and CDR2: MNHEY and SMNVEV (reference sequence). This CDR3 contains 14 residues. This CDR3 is CASSFGQGRTEAFF. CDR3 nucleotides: TGTGCCAGCAGTTTCGGTCAGGGCAGAACTGAAGCTTTCTTT.

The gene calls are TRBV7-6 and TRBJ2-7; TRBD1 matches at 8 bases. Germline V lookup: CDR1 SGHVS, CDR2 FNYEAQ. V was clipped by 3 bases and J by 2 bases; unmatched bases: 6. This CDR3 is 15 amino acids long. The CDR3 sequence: CASSFRTGNPYEQYF. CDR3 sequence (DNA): TGTGCCAGCAGCTTTCGGACAGGGAATCCCTACGAGCAGTACTTC. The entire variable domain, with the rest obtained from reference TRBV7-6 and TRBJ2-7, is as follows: GAGVSQSPRYKVTKRGQDVALRCDPISGHVSLYWYRQALGQGPEFLTYFNYEAQQDKSGLPNDRFSAERPEGSISTLTIQRTEQRDSAMYRCASSFRTGNPYEQYFGPGTRLTVT.

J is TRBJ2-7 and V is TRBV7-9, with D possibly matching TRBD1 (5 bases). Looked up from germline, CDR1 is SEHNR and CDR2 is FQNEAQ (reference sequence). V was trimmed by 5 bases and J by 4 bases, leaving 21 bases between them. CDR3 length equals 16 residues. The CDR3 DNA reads TGTGCCAGCAGCCGTAATAGGGGCGGAGTAGCTTACGAGCAGTACTTC. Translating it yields CASSRNRGGVAYEQYF.

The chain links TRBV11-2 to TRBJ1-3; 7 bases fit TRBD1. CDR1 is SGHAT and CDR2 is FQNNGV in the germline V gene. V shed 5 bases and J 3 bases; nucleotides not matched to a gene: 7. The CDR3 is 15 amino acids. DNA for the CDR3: TGTGCCAGCAGCCCACAGGGGATGGGTGGAAACACCATATATTTT. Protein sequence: CASSPQGMGGNTIYF.

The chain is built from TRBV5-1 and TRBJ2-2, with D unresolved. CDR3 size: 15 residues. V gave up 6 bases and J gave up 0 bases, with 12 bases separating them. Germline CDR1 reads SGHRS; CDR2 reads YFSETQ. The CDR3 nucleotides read TGCGCCAGCACTAGTCATCCTTCGAACACCGGGGAGCTGTTTTTT. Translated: CASTSHPSNTGELFF.

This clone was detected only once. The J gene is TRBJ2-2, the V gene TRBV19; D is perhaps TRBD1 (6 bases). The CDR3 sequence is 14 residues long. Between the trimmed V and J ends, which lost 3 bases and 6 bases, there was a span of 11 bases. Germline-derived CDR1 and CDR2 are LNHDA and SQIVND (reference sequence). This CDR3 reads CASSIHRDAGELFF. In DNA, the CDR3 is TGTGCCAGTAGTATCCACAGGGATGCCGGGGAGCTGTTTTTT.

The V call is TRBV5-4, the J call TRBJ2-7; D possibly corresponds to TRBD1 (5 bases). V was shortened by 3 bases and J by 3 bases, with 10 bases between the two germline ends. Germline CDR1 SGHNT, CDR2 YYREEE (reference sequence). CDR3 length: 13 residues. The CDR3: CASSYSQGYEQYF. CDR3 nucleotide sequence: TGTGCCAGCAGCTACTCCCAGGGCTACGAGCAGTACTTC. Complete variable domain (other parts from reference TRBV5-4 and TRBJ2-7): ETGVTQSPTHLIKTRGQQVTLRCSSQSGHNTVSWYQQALGQGPQFIFQYYREEENGRGNFPPRFSGLQFPNYSSELNVNALELDDSALYLCASSYSQGYEQYFGPGTRLTVT.

The DNA for the CDR3 is TGTGCCAGCAGATTAGATAGGGCCAGGGGATTAAGAAACACCATATATTTT. Amino acids: CASRLDRARGLRNTIYF. The rearrangement uses TRBV2 and TRBJ1-3, with a tentative D call TRBD1 (6 bases). The ends were cut back, 6 bases at V and 5 bases at J, with 23 bases in the middle. The CDR3 runs 17 residues. Per germline, CDR1 SNHLY and CDR2 FYNNEI.

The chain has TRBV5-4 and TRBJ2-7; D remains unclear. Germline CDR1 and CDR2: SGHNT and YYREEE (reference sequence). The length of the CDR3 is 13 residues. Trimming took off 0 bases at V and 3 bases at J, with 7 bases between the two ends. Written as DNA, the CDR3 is TGTGCCAGCAGCTTGGCGTTCGGCTACGAGCAGTACTTC. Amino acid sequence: CASSLAFGYEQYF. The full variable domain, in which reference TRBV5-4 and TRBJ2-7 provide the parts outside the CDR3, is ETGVTQSPTHLIKTRGQQVTLRCSSQSGHNTVSWYQQALGQGPQFIFQYYREEENGRGNFPPRFSGLQFPNYSSELNVNALELDDSALYLCASSLAFGYEQYFGPGTRLTVT.

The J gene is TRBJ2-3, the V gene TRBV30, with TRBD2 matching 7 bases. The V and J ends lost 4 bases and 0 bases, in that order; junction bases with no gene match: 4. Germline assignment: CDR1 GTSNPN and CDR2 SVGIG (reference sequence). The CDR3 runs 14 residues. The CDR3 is CAWNIGRSTDTQYF. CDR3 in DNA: TGTGCCTGGAATATCGGGAGGAGCACAGATACGCAGTATTTT.

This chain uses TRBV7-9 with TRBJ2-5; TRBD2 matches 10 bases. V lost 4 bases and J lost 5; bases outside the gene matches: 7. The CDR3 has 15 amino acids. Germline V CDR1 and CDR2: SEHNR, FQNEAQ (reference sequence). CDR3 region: CASSSSGRVGETQYF. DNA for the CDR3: TGTGCCAGCAGCTCAAGCGGGAGGGTCGGGGAGACCCAGTACTTC.

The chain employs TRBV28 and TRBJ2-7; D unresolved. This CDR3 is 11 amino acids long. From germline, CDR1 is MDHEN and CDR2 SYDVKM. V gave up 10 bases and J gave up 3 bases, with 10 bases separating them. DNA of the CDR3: TGTGCCATCAGAACTGACTACGAGCAGTACTTC. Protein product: CAIRTDYEQYF.

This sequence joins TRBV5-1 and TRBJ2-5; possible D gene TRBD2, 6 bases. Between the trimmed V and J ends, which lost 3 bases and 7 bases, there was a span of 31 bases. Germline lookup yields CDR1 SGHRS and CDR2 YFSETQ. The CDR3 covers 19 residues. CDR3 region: CASSSRPRTGTLTSTTQYF. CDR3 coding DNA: TGCGCCAGCAGCTCGAGACCCAGGACCGGGACTCTCACATCTACGACCCAGTACTTC.

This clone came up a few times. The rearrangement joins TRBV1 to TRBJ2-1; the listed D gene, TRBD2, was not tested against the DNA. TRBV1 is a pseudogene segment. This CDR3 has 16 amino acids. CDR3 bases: TGCACCAGCAGCTCCGCTAGCGGGAGGGTCTACAATGAGCAGTTCTTC. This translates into CTSSSASGRVYNEQFF.

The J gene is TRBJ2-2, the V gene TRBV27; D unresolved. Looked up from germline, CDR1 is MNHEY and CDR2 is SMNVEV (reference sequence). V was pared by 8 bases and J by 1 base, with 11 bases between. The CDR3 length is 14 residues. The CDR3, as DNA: TGTGCCAGCCACCCACGACTGAACACCGGGGAGCTGTTTTTT. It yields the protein CASHPRLNTGELFF.

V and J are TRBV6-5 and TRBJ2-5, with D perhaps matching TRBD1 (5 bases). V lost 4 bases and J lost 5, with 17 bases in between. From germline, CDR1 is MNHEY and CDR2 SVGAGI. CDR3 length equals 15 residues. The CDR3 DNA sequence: TGTGCCAGCAGTTCGGCCGGTGGGGCTTTGGAGACCCAGTACTTC. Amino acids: CASSSAGGALETQYF.

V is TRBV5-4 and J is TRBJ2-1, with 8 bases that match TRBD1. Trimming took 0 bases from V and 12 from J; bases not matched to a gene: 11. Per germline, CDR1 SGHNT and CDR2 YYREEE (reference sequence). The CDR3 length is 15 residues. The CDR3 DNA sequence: TGTGCCAGCAGCTTGGGACAGGGGTTGAGGGGCGGGCAGTTCTTC. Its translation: CASSLGQGLRGGQFF.

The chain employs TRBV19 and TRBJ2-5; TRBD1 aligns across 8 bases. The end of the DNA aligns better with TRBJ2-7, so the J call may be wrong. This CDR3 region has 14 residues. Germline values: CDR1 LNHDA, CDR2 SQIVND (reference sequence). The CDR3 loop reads CASSPRQGTAEQYF. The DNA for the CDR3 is TGTGCCAGTAGTCCAAGACAGGGGACGGCCGAGCAGTACTTC.

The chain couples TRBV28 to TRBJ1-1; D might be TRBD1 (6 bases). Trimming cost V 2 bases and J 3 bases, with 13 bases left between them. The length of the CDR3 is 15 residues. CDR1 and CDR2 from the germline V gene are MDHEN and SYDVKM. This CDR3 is CASSLQFAGDTEAFF. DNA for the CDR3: TGTGCCAGCAGTTTACAATTTGCAGGGGACACTGAAGCTTTCTTT.

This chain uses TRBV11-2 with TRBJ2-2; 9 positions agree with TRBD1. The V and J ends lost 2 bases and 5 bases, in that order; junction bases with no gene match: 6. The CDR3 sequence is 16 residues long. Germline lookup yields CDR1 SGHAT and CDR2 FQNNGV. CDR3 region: CASSLTGQGLTGELFF. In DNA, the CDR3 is TGTGCCAGCAGCTTAACGGGACAGGGTTTAACCGGGGAGCTGTTTTTT.

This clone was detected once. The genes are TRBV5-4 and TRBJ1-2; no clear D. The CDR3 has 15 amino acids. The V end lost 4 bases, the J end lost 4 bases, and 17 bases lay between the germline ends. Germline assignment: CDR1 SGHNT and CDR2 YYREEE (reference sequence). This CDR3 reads CASSPYPTRGYGYTF. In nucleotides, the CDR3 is TGTGCCAGCAGCCCGTACCCGACCCGGGGCTATGGCTACACCTTC.

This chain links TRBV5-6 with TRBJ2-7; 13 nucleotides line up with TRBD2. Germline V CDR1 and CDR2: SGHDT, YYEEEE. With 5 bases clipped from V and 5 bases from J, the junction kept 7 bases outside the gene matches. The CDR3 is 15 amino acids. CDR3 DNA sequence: TGTGCCAGCAGGGTGGGGACTAGCGGGACCCACGAGCAGTACTTC. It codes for CASRVGTSGTHEQYF. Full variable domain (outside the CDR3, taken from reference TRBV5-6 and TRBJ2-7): DAGVTQSPTHLIKTRGQQVTLRCSPKSGHDTVSWYQQALGQGPQFIFQYYEEEERQRGNFPDRFSGHQFPNYSSELNVNALLLGDSALYLCASRVGTSGTHEQYFGPGTRLTVT.

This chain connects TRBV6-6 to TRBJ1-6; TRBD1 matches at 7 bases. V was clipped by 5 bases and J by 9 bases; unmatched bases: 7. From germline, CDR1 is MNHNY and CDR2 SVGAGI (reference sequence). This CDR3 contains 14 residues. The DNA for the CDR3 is TGTGCCAGCAGTAAAGACAGGGCGAGTTCACCCCTCCACTTT. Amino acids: CASSKDRASSPLHF.

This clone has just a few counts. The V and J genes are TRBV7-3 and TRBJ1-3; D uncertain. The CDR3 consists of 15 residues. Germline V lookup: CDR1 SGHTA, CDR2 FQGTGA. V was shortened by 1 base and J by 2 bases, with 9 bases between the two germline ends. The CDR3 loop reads CASSLRGSAGNTIYF. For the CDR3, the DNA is TGTGCCAGCAGCTTAAGAGGCAGCGCTGGAAACACCATATATTTT.

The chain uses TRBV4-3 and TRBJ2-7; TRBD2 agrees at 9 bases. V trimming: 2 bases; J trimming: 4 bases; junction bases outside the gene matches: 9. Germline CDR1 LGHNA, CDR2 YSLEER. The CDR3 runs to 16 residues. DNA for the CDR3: TGCGCCAGCAGCCAAATAGTGGGTAGCGGGAGTTACGAGCAGTACTTC. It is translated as CASSQIVGSGSYEQYF.

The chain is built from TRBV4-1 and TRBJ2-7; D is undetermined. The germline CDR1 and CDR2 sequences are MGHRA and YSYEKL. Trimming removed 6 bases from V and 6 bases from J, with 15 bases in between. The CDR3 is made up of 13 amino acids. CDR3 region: CASSLPPLSEQYF. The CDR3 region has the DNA TGCGCCAGCAGTTTACCACCCCTTAGCGAGCAGTACTTC.

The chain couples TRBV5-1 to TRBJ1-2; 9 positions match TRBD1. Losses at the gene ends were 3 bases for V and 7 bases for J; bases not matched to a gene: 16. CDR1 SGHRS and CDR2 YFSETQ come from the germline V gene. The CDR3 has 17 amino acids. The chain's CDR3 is CASSSLTPGTGFRGYTF. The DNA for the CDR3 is TGCGCCAGCAGCTCCTTGACTCCCGGGACAGGGTTTCGTGGCTACACCTTC. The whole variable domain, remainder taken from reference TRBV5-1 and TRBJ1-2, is KAGVTQTPRYLIKTRGQQVTLSCSPISGHRSVSWYQQTPGQGLQFLFEYFSETQRNKGNFPGRFSGRQFSNSRSEMNVSTLELGDSALYLCASSSLTPGTGFRGYTFGSGTRLTVV.

The CDR3 spells CAISEIGLNTGELFF. Written as DNA, the CDR3 is TGTGCCATCAGTGAGATCGGTTTGAACACCGGGGAGCTGTTTTTT. The chain combines TRBV10-3 with TRBJ2-2; D uncertain. Trimming left V 2 bases short and J 1 base short, with 8 bases between. The CDR3 runs 15 residues. Germline lookup yields CDR1 ENHRY and CDR2 SYGVKD.

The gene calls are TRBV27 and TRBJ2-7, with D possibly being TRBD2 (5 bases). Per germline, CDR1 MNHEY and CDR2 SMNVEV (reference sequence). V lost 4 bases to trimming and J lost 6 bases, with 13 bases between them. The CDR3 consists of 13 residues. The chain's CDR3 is CASSSRGSAEQYF. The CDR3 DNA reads TGTGCCAGCAGTTCCCGAGGGAGTGCCGAGCAGTACTTC.